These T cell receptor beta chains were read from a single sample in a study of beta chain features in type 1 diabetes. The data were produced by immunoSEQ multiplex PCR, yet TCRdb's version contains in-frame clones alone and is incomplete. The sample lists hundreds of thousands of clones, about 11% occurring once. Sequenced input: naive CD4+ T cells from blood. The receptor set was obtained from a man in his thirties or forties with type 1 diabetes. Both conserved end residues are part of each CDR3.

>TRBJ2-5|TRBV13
CASSLARETQYF
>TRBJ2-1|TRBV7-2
CASSLVTGIGLEQFF
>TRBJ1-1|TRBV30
CACDRGLSVGTEAFF
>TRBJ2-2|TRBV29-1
CSARRLEVTGELFF
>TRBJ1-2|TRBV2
CAGGNNYGYTF
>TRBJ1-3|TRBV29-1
CSVVIGGSSGNTIYF
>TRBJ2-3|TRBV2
CASSLDRGSDTQYF
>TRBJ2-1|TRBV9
CASSVGNSYNEQFF
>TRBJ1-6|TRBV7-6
CASSRDSFNSPLHF
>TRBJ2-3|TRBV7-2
CASSLARGGLRGTDTQYF
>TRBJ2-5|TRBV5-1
CASSLAGGFQETQYF
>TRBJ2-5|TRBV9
CATNRDSFQETQYF
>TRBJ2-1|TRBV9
CASSPRITYNEQFF
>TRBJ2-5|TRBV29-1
CSVEDSGQGWETQYF
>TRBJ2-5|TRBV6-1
CASSEQGLEETQYF
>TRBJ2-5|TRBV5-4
CASSPGVLETQYF